This T cell receptor beta chain appears in the sequencing data of a study of response to subunit inactivated influenza vaccine. Note on this clonotype: Its antigen is undetermined.

Germline V CDR1 and CDR2: LGHNA, YSLEER. This CDR3 is built from 15 residues. V gave up 1 base and J gave up 3 bases; unmatched junction bases: 5. General study findings and limits: Authors suggested each seasonal influenza vaccination recruits few new T cells.

TCRdb re-analysed the RT-PCR reads in MiXCR, keeping a single row per CDR3 protein. The repertoire consists of roughly 650,000 distinct CDR3 sequences, with 15% to 19% occurring once and the leading ten covering around a tenth. Specimen: PBMCs from blood, collected 11 to 12 days after vaccination. This sequence originates from a man aged 50 or older who received an inactivated influenza vaccine. The chain links TRBV4-3 to TRBJ2-7, with 8 bases aligning to TRBD1. CDR3 protein: CASSQVVQGVYEQYF. The CDR3, as DNA: TGCGCCAGCAGCCAAGTAGTACAGGGGGTCTACGAGCAGTACTTC.